This T cell receptor beta chain was sequenced during a study of cytomegalovirus exposure and HLA in healthy donors (dated by TCRdb to between 2016 and 2019). Regarding the study in general: An earlier analysis of roughly 570 of the donors reported 276 Gb of sequence data and 117 million unique TCR beta sequences obtained from about 179 million T cells. Roughly 300 gigabases of sequencing data and roughly 90 million unique TCR sequences were included in an early release covering under 650 HLA-typed donors. Of the roughly 400 genotyped donors, about 84% fell in the genetic ancestry cluster associated with self-reported Caucasian donors. The aim of the study was to test whether cataloging public T cell receptors could identify signatures of past pathogen exposure. Using immunosequencing, the study profiled T cell repertoires from 666 subjects and related those repertoires to cytomegalovirus serostatus. Besides the first cohort of around 670 subjects, a separate validation cohort made up of about 120 different subjects was used. The study combined high-throughput TCR immunosequencing, statistical association of individual TCRs with disease status, and machine learning to predict cytomegalovirus infection status. A later analysis re-examined previously published TCR beta repertoires from about 700 donors and added high-resolution HLA genotyping to investigate patterns of TCR occurrence. In the later analysis, no new phenotypic data were used to find candidate immune exposures; instead, reliance was placed on TCR beta sequences and their occurrence across donors. An earlier analysis of some 600 of the donors applied high-throughput TCR beta sequencing to assess whether each TCR beta V gene segment acted as functional or pseudogenic. Donor age, sex, ethnicity and CMV serostatus were compiled together with the repertoire data. A later genetic analysis took genome-wide SNP genotypes for about 55% of the roughly 670 donors and used that subset as a discovery cohort. All discovery cohort repertoires had been generated using a single sequencing platform. Class I and class II HLA loci were covered by the typing at four-digit resolution. The number of typed donors differed by locus: about 620-640 for A, B, C, DRB1 and DQB1; about 520 for DQA1; over 600 for DPA1; and about 450 for DPB1. A handful of DR-DQ haplotypes were handled as single units for association and clustering because linkage in the cohort was strong. Across around 400 genotyped donors of the cohort, an average of about 200,000 unique TCR beta nucleotide sequences per donor were sequenced, and around 20% of those sequences were non-productive. What the authors observed across the whole study: This cohort had only TCR beta chains sequenced, and the lack of alpha or paired-chain data limited which features could be detected. Several of the top co-occurrence clusters appeared to be linked to parvovirus B19, influenza, CMV and Epstein-Barr virus, according to a later analysis. V-gene and J-gene trimming of TCR beta chains was associated with a missense DCLRE1C variant in a later genetic analysis, and the association was replicated in an independent cohort. A later analysis associated approximately 17,000 TCR beta sequences with specific HLA alleles at a false discovery rate of 0.05. In an earlier analysis of 587 of the donors, most TCR beta V segments appeared in productive rearrangements about 87% or about 30% of the time, broadly matching IMGT annotations. A later analysis found that HLA-associated TCR beta chains were more clonally expanded and had lower generation probabilities than equally common non-associated chains. The classifier was reported to diagnose cytomegalovirus status with high specificity and sensitivity in both the original and validation cohorts. Presence/absence analyses assumed roughly uniform sequencing depth across donors, an assumption that may not hold. According to a later genetic analysis, donors in an Asian-associated ancestry cluster had fewer N-insertions in productive TCRs than the roughly 700-donor mean. A further reported finding was that TCR beta sequences accurately predicted the HLA-A and HLA-B alleles for most subjects in the first cohort. It was suggested by the authors that the approach could potentially be generalized to other disease states and immunological phenotypes. A cluster of highly shared sequence variants was judged likely to represent a technical artifact of the sequencing pipeline. Because counts were too low, seventeen rarely observed V segments, including chromosome 9 orphons, were left out of the earlier analysis of several hundred of the donors. In a later analysis, TCR association rates were found to vary across HLA loci, with the most associated TCRs seen for DRB1 alleles and the fewest for HLA-C alleles. Across donors, most TCR sequences were observed very rarely, whereas some public TCRs were present in many individuals. For the cohort, immune exposure information was limited to CMV serostatus. HLA typing was unavailable for some donors at each locus, so association tests used only the typed subset. In the study, some 180 TCR beta chains were listed as associated with cytomegalovirus. Strong co-occurrence of HLA alleles, especially DR and DQ, made assigning TCR associations to individual alleles difficult. Most CMV-associated TCR beta chains appeared to be HLA-restricted in a later analysis, and the HLA associations seemed to be driven largely by CMV exposure. Because the 87-base-pair reads could not distinguish some IMGT-functional V segments, including TRBV6-2 and TRBV6-3, those segments were excluded. Linkage disequilibrium might explain the correlated functional status among segregating V segments, but an unknown experimental factor could not be ruled out. A few of the identified cytomegalovirus-associated TCR beta chains were confirmed in vitro to be specific for cytomegalovirus antigens.

Libraries came from the immunoSEQ multiplex PCR assay. For the multiplex PCR, a mixture combining 60 forward primers for TCR Vbeta segments and 13 reverse primers for TCR Jbeta segments was used. The CDR3 region of rearranged TCR beta genes was amplified from genomic DNA by a multiplex PCR assay. The Illumina HiSeq System was used to sequence the amplified TCR beta libraries as 87-base-pair reads. The study's processing was this. Across the 666 repertoires, a later analysis counted about 81 million unique TCR beta chains, roughly 11 million of which were shared by at least two donors. To remove PCR and sequencing errors, raw reads were error-corrected and collapsed into unique sequences using a nearest-neighbor algorithm that merged closely related sequences. Alignment of CDR3 sequences to IMGT reference sequences was used to assign V, D and J gene segments. For a sequence to be retained, a match of at least six nucleotides was required to both a V gene segment and a J gene segment. Rearrangements were called productive when the CDR3 lacked stop codons and stayed in frame with V and J; all others were non-productive. CDR3 was defined by IMGT convention, running from the second conserved V-encoded cysteine to the conserved J-encoded phenylalanine. Sequences without an unambiguous match to a single V gene segment were excluded from the earlier analysis of about 600 of the donors. In an earlier analysis of several hundred of the donors, V segments were called functional above 56.7% productive rearrangements and were called segregating when the between-donor standard deviation exceeded 5%. To diagnose cytomegalovirus status from the catalog of TCR beta chain sequences, a statistical classification framework was built. V and J gene assignment, in a later analysis, came from comparing TCR nucleotide sequences with IMGT/GENE-DB human TR gene sequences. Using the TCRdist pipeline, a later analysis assigned CDR3 sequences along with most-parsimonious VDJ recombination scenarios. A later analysis defined each TCR beta chain by its CDR3 amino acid sequence plus V-gene family, and excluded reads lacking a unique V-gene family. A later analysis removed 500 to 650 highly shared, low-generation-probability nucleotide sequences to deal with suspected cross-contamination and a sequencing artifact. In a later analysis, a clonal expansion index was calculated for each public chain from normalized within-repertoire ranks of inferred template counts. Generation probabilities in a later analysis came from a VDJ recombination model fitted to out-of-frame rearrangements, and those results were checked against IGoR. In a later analysis, TCR-TCR, TCR-HLA and TCR-CMV co-occurrence was scored with hypergeometric tests, and a repertoire-size bias correction was applied to TCR pairs. In a later analysis, false discovery rates were estimated by permuting HLA or CMV assignments 20 times. In a later analysis, co-occurring TCRs were grouped using DBSCAN, with TCRdist sequence similarity added in when clustering inside HLA-allele-positive subsets. Repertoires with fewer than 30,000 or more than 120,000 public chains were left out of co-occurrence clustering, as were about 5 repertoires with anomalous nucleotide sharing. The clones in this table, taken by TCRdb from immuneACCESS, are in-frame only. Not every clone is retained; where verified, under half of the shortfall comes from an unresolved V gene, and the cause of the rest is unknown. V, J and clone size are those of that table, while D and trimming were read from the DNA. A total of just over 95,000 clones appear in this sample, around four fifths of them only once. The ten largest clonotypes hold roughly 5% of the sample.

This clone was counted a few times. Its antigen is unknown. Base qualities are not provided; no much larger clone lies one nucleotide away. In total, 630 or so healthy bone marrow donors made up the cohort. At the time of sampling, every cohort member was nominally healthy, though immune exposures that went unrecorded were likely present. The donor was CMV seronegative and was included in the group of a few hundred seronegative cohort members. A peripheral blood sample was collected from each donor, and TCR beta sequencing was performed on peripheral blood mononuclear cells. The Qiagen DNeasy Blood Extraction Kit was used to extract genomic DNA from the blood cell samples. Looking up the germline V gene yields CDR1 LGHNA and CDR2 YSLEER. Trimming accounts for 0 bases at V and 6 bases at J, while the number of junction bases matched to no gene is 1. The CDR3 holds 15 amino acids from the cysteine to the phenylalanine. Only CDR3 DNA is held: 45 bases, read in frame from base 1.

This sequence uses TRBV4-3 and TRBJ1-6; 8 central bases correspond to TRBD1. The sample taken for sequencing was PBMCs. The receptor was derived from a woman in her 40s in good health and CMV-seronegative. The DNA sequence reads TGCGCCAGCAGCCAAGAGGACAGGGTTAATTCACCCCTCCACTTT. Its product reads: CASSQEDRVNSPLHF.